This entry lists 28 T cell receptor beta chains sequenced from one sample in a study of blood T cell repertoires in COVID-19. Clones were read by immunoSEQ multiplex PCR, and TCRdb kept only the in-frame ones, dropping some. The top ten hold over 35% of the sample, which has approximately 100,000 clones, about 85% seen once. The material sequenced was peripheral blood. These receptors were obtained from an elderly man with acute or convalescent COVID-19.

The chain uses TRBV11-2 and TRBJ2-7, with 9 bases matching TRBD1. Germline loops: CDR1 SGHAT, CDR2 FQNNGV. This CDR3 is built from 14 residues. J gave up 3 bases and V 5 bases, and 5 bases lay outside the gene matches. The CDR3 nucleotides are TGTGCCAGCAGCCCAAGACAGGGGGTCTACGAGCAGTACTTC. It encodes CASSPRQGVYEQYF.

The chain employs TRBV28 and TRBJ1-2; the match to TRBD1 covers 8 bases. The J segment lost 5 bases and the V segment lost 2 bases, leaving 4 bases of the junction unmatched. The length of the CDR3 is 14 residues. Germline V lookup: CDR1 MDHEN, CDR2 SYDVKM. CDR3 loop: CASSLIQGAYGYTF. The CDR3 bases are TGTGCCAGCAGTTTAATCCAGGGGGCTTATGGCTACACCTTC.

The CDR3 DNA is TGCGCCGCTTGCGGGAGGACAAGCACAGATACGCAGTATTTT. This encodes CAACGRTSTDTQYF. V is TRBV10-1 and J is TRBJ2-3, with 8 bases identical to TRBD2. Looked up from germline, CDR1 is WNHNN and CDR2 is SYGVQD (reference sequence). The CDR3 runs 14 residues. With V trimmed by 11 bases and J by 0 bases, 7 bases remained unmatched.

The chain is built from TRBV5-5 and TRBJ2-1; TRBD2 is a possible D gene (7 bases). The CDR3 is 16 amino acids. Germline lookup yields CDR1 SGHKS and CDR2 YYEKEE (reference sequence). Trimming left V 0 bases short and J 5 bases short, with 15 bases between. For the CDR3, the DNA is TGTGCCAGCAGCTTGGGGAGCAGGGGAGGGAACAATGAGCAGTTCTTC. It codes for CASSLGSRGGNNEQFF.

V and J are TRBV16 and TRBJ1-1; weak D call: TRBD1 (5 bases). The germline V and J ends were trimmed by 4 bases and 0 bases, with 15 bases remaining between them. This CDR3 comprises 16 residues. Germline V gene lookup returns CDR1 KGHSY and CDR2 FQNENV. The CDR3 nucleotides are TGTGCCAGCAGCCCCCATAAAAAGGGGATGAACACTGAAGCTTTCTTT. This sequence encodes CASSPHKKGMNTEAFF.

The rearrangement joins TRBV28 to TRBJ2-3, with 10 bases fitting TRBD2. The germline CDR1 and CDR2 sequences are MDHEN and SYDVKM. The CDR3 is made up of 15 amino acids. Trimming took 4 bases from V and 4 from J; bases not matched to a gene: 5. The CDR3, as DNA: TGTGCCAGCAGTTCGTTAGCGGGAGGCGCAGATACGCAGTATTTT. This codes for CASSSLAGGADTQYF.

Regarding this clone: The junction departs from germline at one end; a sequencing error may be responsible. This chain connects TRBV7-7 to TRBJ2-2; D remains ambiguous. CDR3 length: 13 residues. Germline lookup yields CDR1 SSHAT and CDR2 FNYEAQ (reference sequence). The CDR3 nucleotides are TGTGCTAGCAGCCACAGGAACACCGGGGAGCTGTTTTTT. It codes for CASSHRNTGELFF. The complete variable domain, with remaining parts taken from reference TRBV7-7 and TRBJ2-2, reads GAGVSQSPRYKVTKRGQDVTLRCDPISSHATLYWYQQALGQGPEFLTYFNYEAQPDKSGLPSDRFSAERPEGSISTLTIQRTEQRDSAMYRCASSHRNTGELFFGEGSRLTVL.

The CDR3 is CASSKQGYNEQFF. The CDR3 DNA is TGTGCCAGCAGTAAACAGGGCTACAATGAGCAGTTCTTC. The chain has TRBV28 and TRBJ2-1; weak D call: TRBD1 (6 bases). The V gene's germline CDR1 is MDHEN and CDR2 SYDVKM. Trimming removed 5 bases from V and 3 bases from J, with 8 bases in between. This CDR3 comprises 13 residues.

The V gene is TRBV30, the J gene TRBJ1-5; the D gene is possibly TRBD1 (5 bases). CDR3 size: 15 residues. The V end lost 8 bases, the J end lost 5 bases, and 22 bases lay between the germline ends. Germline V lookup: CDR1 GTSNPN, CDR2 SVGIG (reference sequence). The CDR3 DNA sequence: TGTGCCGGCGAGGACAAGGGACTCGGAGATCAGCCCCAGCATTTT. Protein product: CAGEDKGLGDQPQHF.

The CDR3 region has the DNA TGTGCCAGCAGGCCCCTCGGGACACCGAACACTGAAGCTTTCTTT. This codes for CASRPLGTPNTEAFF. This sequence joins TRBV28 and TRBJ1-1; possibly TRBD1 for D (6 bases). The CDR3 length is 15 residues. Trimming removed 6 bases at V and 1 base at J, with 15 bases between. Germline-derived CDR1 and CDR2 are MDHEN and SYDVKM. Variable domain in full (rest from reference TRBV28 and TRBJ1-1): DVKVTQSSRYLVKRTGEKVFLECVQDMDHENMFWYRQDPGLGLRLIYFSYDVKMKEKGDIPEGYSVSREKKERFSLILESASTNQTSMYLCASRPLGTPNTEAFFGQGTRLTVV.

V and J are TRBV5-6 and TRBJ2-1; TRBD2 matches 8 bases. V dropped 4 bases and J dropped 4; count of bases not matched to a gene: 10. The CDR3 is made up of 16 amino acids. The germline V gene has CDR1 SGHDT and CDR2 YYEEEE. The CDR3: CASSLLGLAGYNEQFF. CDR3 nucleotide sequence: TGTGCCAGCAGCCTCCTAGGGCTAGCGGGTTACAATGAGCAGTTCTTC.

V is TRBV30 and J is TRBJ2-7; 8 bases map to TRBD1. The junction had 1 base not matched to a gene; V was cut back by 1 base and J by 5 bases. This CDR3 has 12 amino acids. CDR1 GTSNPN and CDR2 SVGIG come from the germline V gene (reference sequence). DNA of the CDR3: TGTGCCTGGAGTGCGGACAGGGACGAGCAGTACTTC. Its translation is CAWSADRDEQYF.

The rearrangement links TRBV28 to TRBJ2-2; TRBD2 matches at 12 bases. Germline V gives CDR1 MDHEN, CDR2 SYDVKM. This CDR3 spans 15 amino acids. The V and J ends lost 7 bases and 6 bases, in that order; junction bases with no gene match: 6. DNA for the CDR3: TGTGCCAGCACAACCGGACTAGCGGGACCCGGGGAGCTGTTTTTT. Encoded protein: CASTTGLAGPGELFF.

The chain couples TRBV6-5 to TRBJ2-5; 8 bases align to TRBD2. The germline V gene has CDR1 MNHEY and CDR2 SVGAGI. After removal of 4 bases from V and 4 bases from J, the junction contained 8 bases not matched to a gene. The CDR3 runs 15 residues. The CDR3 region is CASSSLRGLGETQYF. The DNA of the CDR3 is TGTGCCAGCAGTTCCCTCAGGGGACTAGGAGAGACCCAGTACTTC.

The V gene is TRBV19, the J gene TRBJ1-5; maybe TRBD1 (5 bases). The germline V and J ends were trimmed by 8 bases and 12 bases, with 20 bases remaining between them. Germline lookup yields CDR1 LNHDA and CDR2 SQIVND (reference sequence). The CDR3 runs 13 residues. The CDR3 loop reads CASHRGNVLLQHF. Written as DNA, the CDR3 is TGTGCCAGTCACCGGGGGAACGTATTGCTCCAGCATTTT.

The chain uses TRBV7-6 and TRBJ2-1, with D hard to call. V was shortened by 1 base and J by 0 bases, with 7 bases between the two germline ends. The CDR3 loop spans 15 amino acids. Looked up from germline, CDR1 is SGHVS and CDR2 is FNYEAQ. CDR3 residues: CASSLVGGSYNEQFF. DNA for the CDR3: TGTGCCAGCAGCTTAGTTGGCGGCTCCTACAATGAGCAGTTCTTC.

A single count supports this clone. The V and J genes are TRBV29-1 and TRBJ1-2; maybe TRBD1 (5 bases). Germline V gene lookup returns CDR1 SQVTM and CDR2 ANQGSEA. Trimming shortened V by 8 bases and J by 7 bases, and 17 bases separated the two germline ends. This CDR3 is built from 12 residues. The CDR3 is CSHLGGLGGYTF. Written as DNA, the CDR3 is TGCAGCCACTTGGGGGGTTTGGGTGGCTACACCTTC.

The chain carries TRBV6-4 and TRBJ2-1, with 9 bases fitting TRBD2. The ends lost 3 bases at V and 8 bases at J; junction bases unmatched: 14. Germline CDR1 MRHNA, CDR2 SNTAGT. The CDR3 length is 17 residues. This chain's CDR3 is CASSERSAGGPRDEQFF. The CDR3, as DNA: TGTGCCAGCAGTGAAAGGAGTGCGGGAGGGCCTCGGGATGAGCAGTTCTTC.

The V and J genes are TRBV27 and TRBJ2-2; D not certain. The CDR3 length is 12 residues. Germline CDR1 MNHEY, CDR2 SMNVEV (reference sequence). V was clipped by 6 bases and J by 4 bases, with 6 bases between them. CDR3 in DNA: TGTGCCAGCAGGTACGGCACCGGGGAGCTGTTTTTT. This sequence encodes CASRYGTGELFF.

This clone has a single count. This sequence joins TRBV7-9 and TRBJ2-3; 10 positions match TRBD2. V lost 5 bases and J lost 3; bases outside the gene matches: 11. The germline gives CDR1 SEHNR, CDR2 FQNEAQ (reference sequence). This CDR3 has 17 amino acids. CDR3 DNA sequence: TGTGCCAGCAGCCCACAGACTAGCGGGTATAAAACAGATACGCAGTATTTT. It yields the protein CASSPQTSGYKTDTQYF. Filled out from reference TRBV7-9 and TRBJ2-3, the complete variable domain reads DTGVSQNPRHKITKRGQNVTFRCDPISEHNRLYWYRQTLGQGPEFLTYFQNEAQLEKSRLLSDRFSAERPKGSFSTLEIQRTEQGDSAMYLCASSPQTSGYKTDTQYFGPGTRLTVL.

This clone was found once. V gene TRBV13 combines with J gene TRBJ2-2, with D perhaps TRBD2 (6 bases). V lost 10 bases and J lost 8, with 23 bases in between. There are 15 residues in the CDR3. Germline V gene data show CDR1 as PRHDT and CDR2 as FYEKMQ (reference sequence). The CDR3 reads CATTTVWGGSGELFF. The CDR3 nucleotides are TGTGCCACCACAACCGTTTGGGGAGGTTCTGGGGAGCTGTTTTTT.

The V gene is TRBV11-2, the J gene TRBJ2-5; a possible D gene is TRBD2 (7 bases). V dropped 3 bases and J dropped 2 bases, with 16 bases sitting between them. The CDR3 is 16 amino acids. Germline V gives CDR1 SGHAT, CDR2 FQNNGV. CDR3 sequence: CASSFLLRGGQETQYF. As DNA, the CDR3 is TGTGCCAGCAGCTTCTTACTGAGGGGGGGGCAAGAGACCCAGTACTTC.

V is TRBV6-4 and J is TRBJ2-3, with 8 bases aligning to TRBD2. Germline lookup yields CDR1 MRHNA and CDR2 SNTAGT. The CDR3 length is 14 residues. V shed 2 bases and J 4 bases; nucleotides not matched to a gene: 2. CDR3 amino acids: CASSDREGPDTQYF. In DNA, the CDR3 is TGTGCCAGCAGTGACCGGGAGGGCCCAGATACGCAGTATTTT.

The V call is TRBV29-1, the J call TRBJ1-2, with 9 nucleotides matching TRBD1. V was pared by 7 bases and J by 7 bases, with 7 bases of the junction left unmatched. Germline V lookup: CDR1 SQVTM, CDR2 ANQGSEA. This CDR3 contains 12 residues. CDR3 coding DNA: TGCAGCGGCATGGACAGGGGCTTTGGCTACACCTTC. Its protein product is CSGMDRGFGYTF.

J is TRBJ1-3 and V is TRBV6-1; D not certain. Germline lookup yields CDR1 MNHNS and CDR2 SASEGT. Deletions cut 1 base from V and 1 base from J, with 11 bases between. This CDR3 region has 16 residues. The DNA for the CDR3 is TGTGCCAGCAGTGAAGGAGCGGTGGGTTCTGGAAACACCATATATTTT. Its protein is CASSEGAVGSGNTIYF.

The CDR3 sequence: CASSPRVGRLYGYTF. The CDR3 DNA reads TGTGCCAGCAGCCCCCGGGTGGGGAGACTCTATGGCTACACCTTC. The chain couples TRBV7-2 to TRBJ1-2, with D unresolved. This CDR3 comprises 15 residues. CDR1 SGHTA and CDR2 FQGNSA come from the germline V gene. The V end lost 5 bases, the J end lost 4 bases, and 17 bases lay between the germline ends.

The CDR3 is CASSLIVGDHGYTF. The DNA for the CDR3 is TGTGCCAGCAGTTTAATAGTCGGGGATCATGGCTACACCTTC. The gene calls are TRBV28 and TRBJ1-2; D not certain. In germline, CDR1 is MDHEN, CDR2 SYDVKM. This CDR3 contains 14 residues. V was pared by 2 bases and J by 6 bases, with 13 bases between.

V usage is TRBV5-1 and J usage is TRBJ1-4; TRBD1 might be the D (6 bases). This CDR3 spans 19 amino acids. Trimming stripped 2 bases from V and 0 bases from J, with 20 bases between. Germline V gene sequence: CDR1 SGHRS, CDR2 YFSETQ. CDR3 region: CASSLPGHQGLATNEKLFF. In DNA, the CDR3 is TGCGCCAGCAGCTTACCGGGACACCAAGGGCTCGCAACTAATGAAAAACTGTTTTTT.